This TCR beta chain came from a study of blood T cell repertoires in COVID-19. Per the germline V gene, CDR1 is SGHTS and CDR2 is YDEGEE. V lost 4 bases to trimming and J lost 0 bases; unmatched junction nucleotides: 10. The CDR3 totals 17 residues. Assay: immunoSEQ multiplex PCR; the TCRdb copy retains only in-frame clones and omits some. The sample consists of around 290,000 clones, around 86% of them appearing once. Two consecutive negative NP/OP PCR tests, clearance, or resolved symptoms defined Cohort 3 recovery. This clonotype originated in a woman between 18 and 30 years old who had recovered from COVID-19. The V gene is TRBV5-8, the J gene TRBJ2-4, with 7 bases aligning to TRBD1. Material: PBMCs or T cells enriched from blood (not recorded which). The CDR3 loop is CASSAGQDLIAKNIQYF. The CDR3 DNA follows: TGTGCCAGCAGCGCCGGACAGGACTTGATAGCCAAAAACATTCAGTACTTC.